One and the same sample provided the 13 T cell receptor beta chains below, sequenced in a study of blood T cells in healthy people across ages. The authors ran a second PCR of 7 to 11 cycles using a sample-barcoded 5' primer and a J-beta primer mix. TCRdb reprocessed the 5' RACE reads with MiXCR, giving one entry per CDR3 protein. The sample includes 1.5 million to 2 million distinct CDR3 sequences, over 25% of them seen just once. The source material was blood. These receptor sequences come from a woman in her 30s in good health.

The chain employs TRBV4-1 and TRBJ2-5, with D perhaps matching TRBD1 (5 bases). The CDR3 is 14 amino acids. Germline V lookup: CDR1 MGHRA, CDR2 YSYEKL. The germline V and J ends were trimmed by 1 base and 3 bases, with 9 bases remaining between them. CDR3 residues: CASSQVTGKETQYF. CDR3 DNA: TGCGCCAGCAGCCAAGTTACAGGCAAAGAGACCCAGTACTTC.

The rearrangement links TRBV15 to TRBJ2-7, with 10 positions matching TRBD2. The length of the CDR3 is 14 residues. Per germline, CDR1 LNHNV and CDR2 YYDKDF (reference sequence). With V trimmed by 3 bases and J by 10 bases, 9 bases remained unmatched. CDR3 DNA sequence: TGTGCCACCAGCAGGACCCTAGCGGGGGAGATCCAGTACTTC. It specifies CATSRTLAGEIQYF.

The chain is built from TRBV11-2 and TRBJ2-7; 7 bases are a match to TRBD2. Trimming took 1 base from V and 2 from J; bases not matched to a gene: 5. Germline assignment: CDR1 SGHAT and CDR2 FQNNGV. This CDR3 is 15 amino acids long. CDR3 amino acids: CASSLGGSGPYEQYF. The CDR3 nucleotides are TGTGCCAGCAGCTTAGGAGGTAGCGGGCCCTACGAGCAGTACTTC.

The chain carries TRBV7-2 and TRBJ2-1; D not resolved. The CDR3 is 14 residues long. Germline CDR1 reads SGHTA; CDR2 reads FQGNSA. V shed 2 bases and J shed 8 bases, with 13 bases lying between them. The CDR3 DNA reads as TGTGCCAGCAGCTTAACAGTGTTGGCGGATGAGCAGTTCTTC. Amino acid sequence: CASSLTVLADEQFF.

This clonotype was observed many times. The J gene is TRBJ2-3, the V gene TRBV28; 8 nucleotides agree with TRBD1. V lost 4 bases, J lost 6 bases, and 12 bases stayed unmatched. The CDR3 is 16 amino acids. In germline, CDR1 is MDHEN, CDR2 SYDVKM. In DNA form, the CDR3 reads TGTGCCAGCAGTTCATCCTCAGGGGGCGGATGGGATACGCAGTATTTT. The encoded protein is CASSSSSGGGWDTQYF.

Comments on this clonotype: At one end, the junction sequence differs from germline, possibly due to a read error. The rearrangement links TRBV5-6 to TRBJ2-5; possibly TRBD2 for D (6 bases). Germline values: CDR1 SGHDT, CDR2 YYEEEE. The CDR3 has 13 residues. Here the CDR3 reads CAPGRDFQGTQYF. The DNA of the CDR3 is TGTGCGCCAGGCCGGGACTTCCAAGGGACCCAGTACTTC. Full variable domain (missing parts from reference TRBV5-6 and TRBJ2-5): DAGVTQSPTHLIKTRGQQVTLRCSPKSGHDTVSWYQQALGQGPQFIFQYYEEEERQRGNFPDRFSGHQFPNYSSELNVNALLLGDSALYLCAPGRDFQGTQYFGPGTRLLVL.

Of note for this clonotype: One junction end disagrees with the germline gene, perhaps due to a read error. This chain connects TRBV28 to TRBJ2-3, with 14 nucleotides matching TRBD2. The CDR3 has 15 amino acids. Germline V gives CDR1 MDHEN, CDR2 SYDVKM. The chain's CDR3 is CASRGTSGSKDTQYF. In DNA form, the CDR3 reads TGTGCCAGCAGGGGGACTAGCGGGAGCAAAGATACGCAGTATTTT.

This clonotype came up a few times. The gene calls are TRBV7-2 and TRBJ1-5; a weak D match, TRBD1 (5 bases). CDR1 and CDR2 (germline): SGHTA, FQGNSA. The CDR3 extends over 15 amino acids. V was pared by 1 base and J by 7 bases, with 14 bases between. CDR3 loop: CASSLDGRVEQPQHF. DNA for the CDR3: TGTGCCAGCAGCTTAGACGGCAGGGTAGAACAGCCCCAGCATTTT.

This clonotype was counted only a few times. The chain is built from TRBV28 and TRBJ2-7; tentatively, D is TRBD1 (6 bases). The germline V and J ends were trimmed by 2 bases and 0 bases, with 14 bases remaining between them. The germline gives CDR1 MDHEN, CDR2 SYDVKM. The CDR3 has 16 amino acids. This CDR3 reads CASSLRTGISSYEQYF. The DNA of the CDR3 is TGTGCCAGCAGTTTACGTACAGGGATAAGCTCCTACGAGCAGTACTTC.

This clonotype was found many times. The chain couples TRBV6-5 to TRBJ2-7, with D perhaps TRBD1 (6 bases). Trimming took off 4 bases at V and 6 bases at J, with 34 bases between the two ends. CDR3 length: 20 amino acids. CDR1 MNHEY and CDR2 SVGAGI come from the germline V gene. The CDR3: CASSSLSTVTGTMLFGEQYF. The CDR3 nucleotides are TGTGCCAGCAGTTCTCTATCGACAGTAACAGGGACCATGCTCTTTGGCGAGCAGTACTTC.

This clonotype was detected a few times. The rearrangement uses TRBV13 and TRBJ2-1; no definite D call. There are 14 residues in the CDR3. CDR1 PRHDT and CDR2 FYEKMQ come from the germline V gene (reference sequence). V was shortened by 4 bases and J by 4 bases, with 11 bases between the two germline ends. The CDR3 spells CASSSGRTYNEQFF. The CDR3 nucleotides read TGTGCCAGCAGCTCCGGAAGGACGTACAATGAGCAGTTCTTC.

V and J are TRBV19 and TRBJ1-1, with 7 bases matching TRBD1. This CDR3 spans 15 amino acids. Per germline, CDR1 LNHDA and CDR2 SQIVND (reference sequence). V dropped 3 bases and J dropped 7; count of bases not matched to a gene: 11. In nucleotides, the CDR3 is TGTGCCAGTAGTATCTCGACAGGGATAGGTAATGAAGCTTTCTTT. Encoded protein: CASSISTGIGNEAFF.

The chain links TRBV15 to TRBJ2-1; the D gene is possibly TRBD1 (5 bases). This CDR3 spans 14 amino acids. Germline V gene data show CDR1 as LNHNV and CDR2 as YYDKDF (reference sequence). The V gene lost 0 bases and the J gene lost 10 bases, with 13 bases spanning the gap. CDR3 nucleotides: TGTGCCACCAGCAGAGAAGACAGAGACGTGGAGCAGTTCTTC. It translates to CATSREDRDVEQFF.